This T cell receptor (beta chain) stems from a study of blood T cell repertoires in COVID-19. This CDR3 is built from 16 residues. The germline V gene has CDR1 SGHNT and CDR2 YYREEE (reference sequence). The ends lost 3 bases at V and 1 base at J; junction bases unmatched: 9. Per the authors' pipeline: Amplification from reference gene primers served as the basis for estimated nucleated cell counts. Profiled with immunoSEQ multiplex PCR; TCRdb holds only in-frame clones, not every one. V and J calls and clone size are given by that table; D and trimming were obtained from the DNA. The sample shows approximately 390,000 clones, approximately 86% of them seen only once. Recruitment covered roughly 24 US areas and drew participants whose ages spanned roughly 18 to 90 years. Assignments of participants to cohorts depended upon their own reported clinical history.

The chain has TRBV5-4 and TRBJ1-1; 7 bases match TRBD1. The sequenced sample was PBMCs or T cells enriched from blood (not recorded which). This TCR came from a woman aged 35 to 49 with acute COVID-19. CDR3 nucleotide sequence: TGTGCCAGCAGCTCGTTAGCAGGGGGTGGGAACACTGAAGCTTTCTTT. Protein product: CASSSLAGGGNTEAFF.